This T cell receptor beta chain came from a study of blood T cell repertoires in COVID-19. Across the whole study: COVID-19 samples, acute and convalescent, were from the United States, Italy and Spain. PBMCs, B-cell-depleted T cells, or T cells were the source of the cDNA or gDNA that made up the material.

CDR3 length equals 15 residues. Germline V gives CDR1 SGHVS, CDR2 FNYEAQ. The germline V and J ends were trimmed by 2 bases and 8 bases, with 15 bases remaining between them. Patients from Seattle were sampled longitudinally, starting during active infection. Authors' processing steps: For nucleated cells, counts were estimated from reference gene primer amplification. TCRdb keeps only in-frame clones here, not all; method: immunoSEQ multiplex PCR. The DNA was the basis for D and trimming; V, J and clone size are from that table. The sample lists 300,000 to 350,000 clones; approximately 89% were seen once.

Sequenced sample: peripheral blood. The receptor comes from a woman aged 60-75 years with COVID-19, enrolled during active disease. The chain joins TRBV7-6 to TRBJ2-2; D possibly corresponds to TRBD1 (5 bases). DNA of the CDR3: TGTGCCAGCAGCTTATACAGCAGGGCAGGAGGGGAGCTGTTTTTT. Encoded protein: CASSLYSRAGGELFF.